These 10 T cell receptor beta chains were all obtained from the same sample, sequenced in a study of regulatory T cells in long-lasting Graves disease. TCR beta libraries were built with iRepertoire HTBI primers and Arm-PCR of CDR3 regions. TCRdb passed the multiplex PCR reads through MiXCR, listing each CDR3 protein once. The data contain 540,000 or so distinct CDR3 sequences, about 14% of them singletons. The sample's time point: newly diagnosed GD, antithyroid drugs for less than 3 months. Preparation of the TCR library used RNA extracted from PBMCs. These records were also assigned to another study, of T cells in Graves' hyperthyroidism and ophthalmopathy.

Sequencing used peripheral blood mononuclear cells (PBMCs), obtained at new diagnosis, from a patient treated with antithyroid drugs. The receptors derive from a man aged 25 to 45 with Graves disease.

CDR3 nucleotides: TGCAGTGCTCCCACAGGTGCCCTTGGAGATTCACCCCTCCACTTT. It specifies CSAPTGALGDSPLHF. The rearrangement links TRBV20-1 to TRBJ1-6; possible D gene TRBD1, 5 bases. This CDR3 comprises 15 residues. The V end was cut by 5 bases, the J end by 8 bases, with 19 bases between. The germline CDR1 and CDR2 sequences are DFQATT and SNEGSKA (reference sequence).

This clonotype was detected many times. The rearrangement uses TRBV7-8 and TRBJ2-5, with 7 bases aligning to TRBD2. The CDR3 extends over 16 amino acids. Germline CDR1 is SGHVS and CDR2 is FQNEAQ. Losses at the gene ends were 1 base for V and 4 bases for J; bases not matched to a gene: 9. The CDR3 nucleotides read TGTGCCAGCAGCTTAGAGCCTGGTACGGGGGGAGAGACCCAGTACTTC. It translates to CASSLEPGTGGETQYF.

This clonotype appeared many times. This chain links TRBV7-2 with TRBJ2-7; the D gene is possibly TRBD2 (6 bases). Germline CDR1 reads SGHTA; CDR2 reads FQGNSA. V dropped 0 bases and J dropped 5 bases, with 14 bases sitting between them. This CDR3 has 15 amino acids. The CDR3 DNA sequence: TGTGCCAGCAGCTTAGCGGGGAAAGGGAGGAACGAGCAGTACTTC. Encoded protein: CASSLAGKGRNEQYF.

This clonotype was counted many times. The chain links TRBV12-3 or TRBV12-4 to TRBJ1-3; D not certain. The CDR3 has 14 amino acids. V lost 2 bases and J lost 5, with 10 bases in between. The CDR3 loop reads CASSLMKSRNTIYF. CDR3 DNA sequence: TGTGCCAGCAGTTTAATGAAGTCGCGAAACACCATATATTTT.

This clonotype has ten or more counts. The chain carries TRBV6-5 and TRBJ1-5; TRBD1 aligns across 8 bases. Germline CDR1 reads MNHEY; CDR2 reads SVGAGI. Germline trimming cut 6 bases from V and 3 bases from J; bases unmatched to any gene: 10. CDR3 length: 16 residues. The CDR3 DNA reads as TGTGCCAGCAGCTTACTCAGGGGGCAGAACAATCAGCCCCAGCATTTT. It is translated as CASSLLRGQNNQPQHF.

This rearrangement joins TRBV18 to TRBJ2-3; TRBD2 agrees at 10 bases. This CDR3 region has 15 residues. Germline loops: CDR1 KGHSH, CDR2 LQKENI. Losses at the gene ends were 6 bases for V and 3 bases for J; bases not matched to a gene: 6. The CDR3 coding sequence is TGTGCCAGCTCGCCTACTAGCGGGAAAACAGATACGCAGTATTTT. It is translated as CASSPTSGKTDTQYF.

Comment on this clonotype: This clone may be a read error of a much larger clone one base away. Written as DNA, the CDR3 is TGTGCCAGCAGCTTGGTGACAGGGGACCCGACCTGCGAGCAGTACTTC. Protein sequence: CASSLVTGDPTCEQYF. This chain connects TRBV5-1 to TRBJ2-7; 8 nucleotides align to TRBD1. This CDR3 contains 16 residues. CDR1 and CDR2 from the germline V gene are SGHRS and YFSETQ.

This clonotype was recorded once. A much larger clone is a single base away; this may be a read error. The chain carries TRBV6-2 or TRBV6-3 and TRBJ1-2; D is undetermined. This CDR3 has 12 amino acids. CDR1 MNHEY and CDR2 SVGEGT come from the germline V gene. Trimming pared 2 bases from V and 8 bases from J, leaving 9 bases between. CDR3 DNA sequence: TGTGCCAGCAGTTACCCCCCCTGGGGCTACACCTTC. It encodes CASSYPPWGYTF.

This clonotype occurred a few times. This chain joins TRBV20-1 and TRBJ1-6; D gene ambiguous. This CDR3 spans 17 amino acids. V was clipped by 0 bases and J by 3 bases, with 15 bases between them. Germline lookup yields CDR1 DFQATT and CDR2 SNEGSKA (reference sequence). In nucleotides, the CDR3 is TGCAGTGCTAGAGATCGGAGGTTCCGGATCTATAATTCACCCCTCCACTTT. It translates to CSARDRRFRIYNSPLHF.

This chain links TRBV5-6 with TRBJ2-7; weak D call: TRBD1 (6 bases). V was cut by 2 bases and J by 6 bases, with 12 bases left in between. This CDR3 spans 13 amino acids. Germline lookup yields CDR1 SGHDT and CDR2 YYEEEE. The CDR3 protein is CASSFGPGVEQYF. In nucleotides, the CDR3 is TGTGCCAGCAGCTTCGGACCAGGGGTCGAGCAGTACTTC.